This T cell receptor beta chain was recovered during a study of blood T cell repertoires in COVID-19. The CDR3 has 14 residues. Germline CDR1 is MGHDK and CDR2 is SYGVNS. V lost 5 bases to trimming and J lost 1 base; unmatched junction nucleotides: 2. Method: immunoSEQ multiplex PCR; TCRdb's copy keeps in-frame clones and lacks some. This table holds 50,000 to 60,000 clones, nearly 85% found once. The specimen sequenced was peripheral blood. The TCR comes from a man aged 35 to 55 with acute or convalescent COVID-19. The chain employs TRBV25-1 and TRBJ2-3; TRBD2 agrees at 8 bases. The CDR3 sequence is CASSSGSRTDTQYF. CDR3 coding DNA: TGTGCCAGCAGTAGCGGGAGCCGCACAGATACGCAGTATTTT.